The 8 T cell receptor beta chains presented below share a single source sample, sequenced in a study of T cell repertoires in cytomegalovirus infection. These receptors' targets are unknown. TCRdb independently ran MiXCR on the reads; one entry per CDR3 protein. This table has fewer than 650,000 distinct CDR3 sequences, roughly 43% appearing once. This specimen was cultured PBMCs, taken from culture after CMV antigen stimulation. These receptors came from a human donor in good health (CMV status not recorded). Some clones in this sample may be carry-over from other donors' samples.

This clonotype has just a few counts. The V gene is TRBV6-1, the J gene TRBJ2-5, with 8 positions matching TRBD1. Germline CDR1 is MNHNS and CDR2 is SASEGT. The CDR3 has 16 amino acids. Germline trimming cut 7 bases from V and 0 bases from J; bases unmatched to any gene: 10. The CDR3, as DNA: TGTGCCAGCATACATCAGGGGGCAGTGTACCAAGAGACCCAGTACTTC. This sequence encodes CASIHQGAVYQETQYF.

This chain links TRBV2 with TRBJ2-1, with 11 positions matching TRBD1. The germline gives CDR1 SNHLY, CDR2 FYNNEI. Unmatched junction bases numbered 5, after V lost 6 bases and J lost 4 bases. The CDR3 contains 15 residues. CDR3 coding DNA: TGTGCCAGCAGGGTGGGACAGGGGGAATACAATGAGCAGTTCTTC. The encoded protein is CASRVGQGEYNEQFF.

The V and J genes are TRBV12-3 or TRBV12-4 and TRBJ1-3; 10 bases fit TRBD1. The CDR3 consists of 16 residues. After removal of 1 base from V and 9 bases from J, the junction contained 9 bases not matched to a gene. CDR3 DNA: TGTGCCAGCAGTTTAGGACAGGGGGCGACCCGGACCACCATATATTTT. Translation: CASSLGQGATRTTIYF.

V and J are TRBV7-2 and TRBJ2-7, with D unresolved. CDR1 and CDR2 from the germline V gene are SGHTA and FQGNSA. This CDR3 region has 15 residues. V dropped 1 base and J dropped 2 bases, with 12 bases sitting between them. CDR3 amino acids: CASSLGYGPTYEQYF. The CDR3 DNA reads TGTGCCAGCAGCTTAGGTTACGGGCCGACCTACGAGCAGTACTTC.

This clonotype showed up just a few times. J is TRBJ2-7 and V is TRBV24-1; tentatively, D is TRBD1 (6 bases). Germline assignment: CDR1 KGHDR and CDR2 SFDVKD. The CDR3 is 13 residues long. The V end lost 3 bases, the J end lost 3 bases, and 8 bases lay between the germline ends. CDR3 in amino acids: CATSDGGGYEQYF. DNA for the CDR3: TGTGCCACCAGTGATGGGGGCGGCTACGAGCAGTACTTC.

This clonotype showed up many times. The chain combines TRBV7-8 with TRBJ1-4; maybe TRBD1 (5 bases). Germline values: CDR1 SGHVS, CDR2 FQNEAQ. V lost 7 bases, J lost 7 bases, and 13 bases lay in between. The CDR3 totals 13 residues. As DNA, the CDR3 is TGTGCCAGCACCCCACCCGGGGGTGAAAAACTGTTTTTT. Protein: CASTPPGGEKLFF. The full variable domain, its missing parts supplied by reference TRBV7-8 and TRBJ1-4, is GAGVSQSPRYKVAKRGQDVALRCDPISGHVSLFWYQQALGQGPEFLTYFQNEAQLDKSGLPSDRFFAERPEGSVSTLKIQRTQQEDSAVYLCASTPPGGEKLFFGSGTQLSVL.

This clonotype has more than one count but fewer than ten. This rearrangement joins TRBV6-2 or TRBV6-3 to TRBJ2-5; TRBD2 is a possible D gene (6 bases). Germline CDR1 MNHEY, CDR2 SVGEGT. Deletions cut 7 bases from V and 5 bases from J, with 23 bases between. The CDR3 runs to 16 residues. CDR3 nucleotide sequence: TGTGCCAGCACCCCAGGAGGGTCCAAAAGGAGGGAGACCCAGTACTTC. Translation: CASTPGGSKRRETQYF.

This chain links TRBV7-9 with TRBJ2-1; D is possibly TRBD2 (5 bases). Germline CDR1 SEHNR, CDR2 FQNEAQ (reference sequence). The CDR3 contains 15 residues. The germline V and J ends were trimmed by 4 bases and 5 bases, with 15 bases remaining between them. CDR3 sequence reads: CASSSASGPNNEQFF. The CDR3 DNA reads as TGTGCCAGCAGCTCCGCCAGCGGACCAAACAATGAGCAGTTCTTC.